Below, one TCR beta chain is given with its context. As yet, its antigen is unknown. Germline V lookup: CDR1 SGHTA, CDR2 FQGNSA. V shed 6 bases, J shed 8 bases, and the junction held 10 bases outside the gene matches. CDR3 length equals 15 residues. The sample belongs to a study of CD4 T cells in relation to SARS-CoV-2 and coronaviruses. Across the whole study: The restricting HLA molecule for shared crossreactive spike epitopes was mapped. Study outcomes and limitations: Each donor contributed either pre-pandemic or post-infection samples, not both.

Before the COVID-19 pandemic, during about 2010-2018, CD4+ T cells were taken from unexposed donors. Generated by immunoSEQ multiplex PCR, the TCRdb table keeps only in-frame clones and is missing some. The sample includes 55,000 to 75,000 clones, 85% to 90% of them seen just once. The sequenced material came from memory CD4+ T cells from PBMCs. The chain recombines TRBV7-2 with TRBJ2-1; 10 bases are shared with TRBD2. This sequence was found in a human donor in good health. Here the CDR3 reads CASRPPGLAGDEQFF. The CDR3 nucleotides are TGTGCCAGCAGACCCCCGGGGCTAGCGGGAGATGAGCAGTTCTTC.